This T cell receptor (beta chain) emerged from a study of shared clonotypes between healthy human individuals. CD45RO-negative, CCR7-positively selected cells formed the naive CD8 fraction, excluding terminally differentiated effector memory CD45RA+ cells. HIV-negative, healthy adults without recent acute infections or vaccinations were the donors. CDR3 length: 12 residues. The germline V gene encodes CDR1 MGHRA and CDR2 YSYEKL. This table comes from immunoSEQ multiplex PCR, and its TCRdb copy is limited to in-frame clones, with some not included. The table has millions of clones, roughly 95% seen once; the top ten hold around 1.1%. The count of this clone is one. One end of the junction is discordant with germline, which a read error may explain.

The source material was naive CD8+ T cells sorted from blood. This chain uses TRBV4-1 with TRBJ2-5; D gene unclear. The sequence was collected from a man aged 18 to 30 in good health. The CDR3 DNA is TGCGCCAGCAGCCAAGATACAGAGGCCCAGTACTTC. It codes for CASSQDTEAQYF.